The clone carrying this T cell receptor (beta chain) was seen more than once but under ten times. Its antigen remains unidentified. TCRdb passed the 5' RACE reads through MiXCR, listing each CDR3 protein once. The repertoire includes about 690,000 distinct CDR3 sequences, approximately 21% of them detected once, and 4.3% sits in the top ten. The CDR3 runs 18 residues. V was shortened by 2 bases and J by 3 bases, with 19 bases between the two germline ends. Germline assignment: CDR1 LGHNA and CDR2 YSLEER. These data are taken from a study of identical twins. Study-wide results and limits: Invariant T cells like MAIT and iNKT could partly confound the zero-insertion analyses.

The data also belong to a second study, concerning T cells expressing NK-cell markers. Per that paper: In sorted CD3+CD56+NKG2C+, CD3+CD56+NKG2C- and CD3+CD56-NKG2C+ T cells, TCR beta repertoires were obtained. The study found dominant NKG2C+ clonotypes at about 1.0-8% of CD8+ T cells in five or six donors. Also leading the CD3+CD56-NKG2C+ fraction in several donors were these clonotypes.

This clonotype was sampled from a woman aged 18-35 years in good health. The chain employs TRBV4-3 and TRBJ2-2; unclear D gene. The specimen was PBMCs. CDR3 DNA sequence: TGCGCCAGCAGCCAATTTGTCGCGCTTCCATCATACACCGGGGAGCTGTTTTTT. The encoded protein is CASSQFVALPSYTGELFF.